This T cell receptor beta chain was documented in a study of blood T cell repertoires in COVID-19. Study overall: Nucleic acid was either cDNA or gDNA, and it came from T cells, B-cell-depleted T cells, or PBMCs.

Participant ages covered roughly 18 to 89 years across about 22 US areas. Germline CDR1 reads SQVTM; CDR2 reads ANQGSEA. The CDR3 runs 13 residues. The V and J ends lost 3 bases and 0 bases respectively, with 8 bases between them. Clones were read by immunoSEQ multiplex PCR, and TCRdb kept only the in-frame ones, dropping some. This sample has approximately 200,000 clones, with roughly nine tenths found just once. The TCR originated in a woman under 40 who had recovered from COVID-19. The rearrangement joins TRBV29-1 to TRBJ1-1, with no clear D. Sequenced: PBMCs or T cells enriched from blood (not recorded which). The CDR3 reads CSVDATMNTEAFF. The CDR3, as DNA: TGCAGCGTTGACGCCACAATGAACACTGAAGCTTTCTTT.